This T cell receptor (beta chain) appears in the sequencing data of a study of T cell responses to AZD1222 COVID-19 vaccine (dated by TCRdb to the early 2020s). For the study in its entirety: A total of 230 to 250 trial participants underwent TCR sequencing, of whom roughly 210 had received two doses of AZD1222 and approximately 25 had received two doses of the MenACWY control vaccine. Trial participants were enrolled by age into 18-55, 56-69 and 70-plus year subgroups, with 148, 28 and 57 TCR-sequenced participants respectively.

The CDR3 regions of human TCRbeta chains were subjected to immunosequencing. As for how the authors treated the data: Repertoire TCRs were checked for matches against a reference library of SARS-CoV-2-specific TCRs that had been generated using the MIRA antigen-specificity platform. Breadth was defined as the fraction of unique TCRs that were SARS-CoV-2-associated, and depth was defined as the fraction of total T cells that were SARS-CoV-2-associated. Using the MIRA data, each spike-specific TCR was assigned both to the spike region to which the TCR was reactive and to a CD4 or CD8 class. Log10-transformed breadth and depth values were compared by one-way ANOVA with Sidak's multiple comparisons tests. TCRdb limited this immuneACCESS table to in-frame rearrangements with V and J called. A share of clones is missing; checked studies link under half to unresolved V genes, and the rest is unexplained. V and J calls and clone size are copied from that table; D and trimming were computed from the DNA. The sample table shows around 190,000 clones, and around 88% are seen once. Around a tenth of the sample belongs to the ten largest clones.

The paper as a whole reports these results and caveats: After two AZD1222 doses, both the breadth and the depth of spike-specific TCRs were significantly higher than at day 0 and than in MenACWY recipients. Only a handful of AZD1222 recipients were SARS-CoV-2 seropositive at baseline, limiting conclusions about previously exposed vaccinees. CD4 TCRs associated with the vaccine covered the entire spike protein, and the dominant responses were in regions 160-218 and 743-854. The 56-69-year group was small, and its depth increase did not reach significance, likely because of low power. Most participants were white British and females outnumbered males, and the authors suggested that clonal diversity may have been underestimated. Epitopes outside the regions mutated in the B.1.351 and B.1.1.7 variants were reportedly recognized by nearly half of the unique spike-specific TCRs. Because no samples from the day 14 peak response were available, repertoires could be characterized only after the peak T cell response.

As for this clone: Its antigen target is currently unknown. No quality values exist for individual bases; no much larger clone is one base distant.

Per the publication, the time point label means: about 28 days (+/-7) after the second vaccine dose. AZD1222 recipients given second doses at about 4 weeks or at about 12 weeks were pooled, since spike-specific TCR depth and breadth were not found to differ between the two schedules. The vaccinee samples were drawn from two UK trials, COV001 and COV002, one of which was a single-blind randomized controlled phase 2/3 trial testing AZD1222 (ChAdOx1 nCoV-19) in healthy adults. For TCRbeta chain sequencing, PBMC samples were collected from trial participants at day 0 and at day 28 after the second dose. The CDR3 measures 15 amino acids from cysteine to phenylalanine. The read is trimmed to its CDR3 DNA, 45 bases read in frame from base 1. The germline V gene encodes CDR1 LGHDT and CDR2 YNNKEL (reference sequence). The junction shows trimming of 1 base on V and 5 bases on J, plus 11 bases between the germline ends.

The clonotype originates from an adult who received the AZD1222 COVID-19 vaccine. Rearrangement joined TRBV3-1 (or the pseudogene TRBV3-2) to TRBJ2-2, and possibly TRBD1, on 6 matching bases. The material was peripheral blood, obtained 28 days after the second AZD1222 dose. The CDR3 has the sequence CASSQVTGITGELFF. The sequence in DNA is TGTGCCAGCAGCCAAGTTACAGGGATTACCGGGGAGCTGTTTTTT.